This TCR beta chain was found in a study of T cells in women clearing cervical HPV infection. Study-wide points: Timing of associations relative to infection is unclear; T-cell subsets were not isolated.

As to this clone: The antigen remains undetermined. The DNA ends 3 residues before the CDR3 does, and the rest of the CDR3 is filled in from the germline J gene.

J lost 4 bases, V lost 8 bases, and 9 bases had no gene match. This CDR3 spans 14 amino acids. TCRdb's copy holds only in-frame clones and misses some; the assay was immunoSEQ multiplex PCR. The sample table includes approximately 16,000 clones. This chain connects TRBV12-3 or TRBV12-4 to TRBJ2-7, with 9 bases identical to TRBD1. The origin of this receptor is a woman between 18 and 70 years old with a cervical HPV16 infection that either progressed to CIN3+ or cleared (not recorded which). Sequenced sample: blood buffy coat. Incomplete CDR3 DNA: TGTGCCAGCGGCACCGGGACAGGGAGTTACGAG. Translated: CASGTGTGSYE. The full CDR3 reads CASGTGTGSYEQYF.